Below are 26 T cell receptor beta chains sequenced from a single sample in a study of shared clonotypes between healthy human individuals. Clones were sequenced by immunoSEQ multiplex PCR, and TCRdb holds only the in-frame ones, with some missing. The sample lists a few million clones, 90% to 95% occurring once. What was sequenced was naive CD4+ T cells sorted from blood. Subset described: CD45RA+ positively selected. The origin of the receptors is a man younger than 35 in good health.

Turning to this clone: Additional DNA sequences in this sample encode the identical CDR3. This rearrangement joins TRBV19 to TRBJ2-2, with D perhaps matching TRBD1 (5 bases). Looked up from germline, CDR1 is LNHDA and CDR2 is SQIVND (reference sequence). The CDR3 has 15 residues. Trimming took 5 bases from V and 4 from J, leaving 14 bases between them. The CDR3 reads CASSPGQGGTGELFF. DNA for the CDR3: TGTGCCAGTAGTCCTGGGCAGGGTGGCACCGGGGAGCTGTTTTTT.

V gene TRBV6-1 combines with J gene TRBJ1-1; a weak D match, TRBD1 (5 bases). Germline loops: CDR1 MNHNS, CDR2 SASEGT. Trimming removed 0 bases from V and 7 bases from J, with 15 bases in between. The CDR3 length is 15 residues. CDR3 in amino acids: CASSEALGGGIEAFF. As DNA, the CDR3 is TGTGCCAGCAGTGAAGCGTTGGGGGGGGGTATTGAAGCTTTCTTT.

The chain couples TRBV11-2 to TRBJ2-1; D is perhaps TRBD1 or TRBD2 (7 bases each). V lost 5 bases and J 3 bases, leaving 17 bases between the germline ends. The CDR3 is 16 amino acids. Germline lookup yields CDR1 SGHAT and CDR2 FQNNGV. This chain's CDR3 is CASSVLTGRDYNEQFF. For the CDR3, the DNA is TGTGCCAGCAGCGTATTGACAGGGAGGGACTACAATGAGCAGTTCTTC.

This clone was seen a handful of times. The chain employs TRBV16 and TRBJ1-1, with D possibly being TRBD1 (6 bases). Trimming took off 3 bases at V and 6 bases at J, with 20 bases between the two ends. The germline gives CDR1 KGHSY, CDR2 FQNENV. This CDR3 comprises 16 residues. The CDR3 sequence is CASSHLRGVGDPEAFF. In DNA, the CDR3 is TGTGCCAGCAGCCATTTGAGGGGGGTCGGGGATCCTGAAGCTTTCTTT.

The chain joins TRBV2 to TRBJ2-7; D gene uncertain. V lost 3 bases to trimming and J lost 10 bases, with 13 bases between them. Germline CDR1 reads SNHLY; CDR2 reads FYNNEI. The CDR3 contains 12 residues. Here the CDR3 DNA reads TGTGCCAGCAGTGAGGTCGTAGGCAGCCAGTACTTC. Amino acid sequence: CASSEVVGSQYF.

The J gene is TRBJ2-7, the V gene TRBV4-2; no reliable D call. The germline V gene encodes CDR1 LGHNA and CDR2 YNFKEQ. The CDR3 is 12 residues long. Trimming stripped 0 bases from V and 10 bases from J, with 10 bases between. CDR3: CASSQDRGGQYF. CDR3 bases: TGTGCCAGCAGCCAAGATCGAGGCGGCCAGTACTTC.

Comments on this clone: This CDR3 is also generated by other DNA sequences in the sample. The genes are TRBV4-3 and TRBJ1-2; D remains ambiguous. V was cut by 0 bases and J by 4 bases, with 9 bases left in between. This CDR3 region has 14 residues. The germline CDR1 and CDR2 sequences are LGHNA and YSLEER. The CDR3 sequence: CASSQDGRSYGYTF. The CDR3 coding sequence is TGCGCCAGCAGCCAAGATGGGCGGTCCTATGGCTACACCTTC.

V usage is TRBV28 and J usage is TRBJ1-6, with D possibly TRBD1 on 5 matching bases. This CDR3 comprises 10 residues. The V gene's germline CDR1 is MDHEN and CDR2 SYDVKM. The V gene lost 8 bases and the J gene lost 9 bases, with 5 bases spanning the gap. The CDR3 region has the DNA TGTGCCAGCGGGACTTCACCCCTCCACTTT. Translating gives CASGTSPLHF.

CDR3 amino acids: CASSPTDTQYF. The CDR3 DNA sequence: TGTGCCAGCAGCCCCACAGATACGCAGTATTTT. The V and J genes are TRBV21-1 and TRBJ2-3. TRBV21-1 is a pseudogene. This CDR3 has 11 amino acids.

This chain joins TRBV30 and TRBJ1-5; no reliable D call. The ends were cut back, 3 bases at V and 1 base at J, with 7 bases in the middle. From germline, CDR1 is GTSNPN and CDR2 SVGIG (reference sequence). The CDR3 sequence is 13 residues long. The CDR3 DNA reads TGTGCCTGGAGCCGGGAGAGCAATCAGCCCCAGCATTTT. Amino acid sequence: CAWSRESNQPQHF.

The rearrangement joins TRBV7-8 to TRBJ2-7, with TRBD1 matching 8 bases. The CDR3 contains 14 residues. The J segment lost 6 bases and the V segment lost 0 bases, leaving 4 bases of the junction unmatched. Germline CDR1 SGHVS, CDR2 FQNEAQ. The CDR3 sequence: CASSLAGQGGEQYF. Here the CDR3 DNA reads TGTGCCAGCAGCTTAGCCGGACAGGGAGGCGAGCAGTACTTC.

This clone appeared once. The chain links TRBV18 to TRBJ1-4, with D possibly being TRBD1 (6 bases). The CDR3 spans 15 residues. CDR1 is KGHSH and CDR2 is LQKENI in the germline V gene. V gave up 3 bases and J gave up 3 bases, with 11 bases separating them. The CDR3 loop reads CASSPGTPSNEKLFF. The CDR3 region has the DNA TGTGCCAGCTCACCTGGGACACCCTCTAATGAAAAACTGTTTTTT.

The rearrangement links TRBV28 to TRBJ2-7; tentatively, D is TRBD1 (6 bases). Per the germline V gene, CDR1 is MDHEN and CDR2 is SYDVKM. This CDR3 has 16 residues. V lost 4 bases, J lost 1 base, and 17 bases lay in between. CDR3 loop: CASSYQLQGPSYEQYF. CDR3 sequence (DNA): TGTGCCAGCAGTTATCAACTACAGGGACCGTCCTACGAGCAGTACTTC.

CDR3 amino acids: CASSYSSPGANEQFF. The CDR3 DNA reads TGTGCCAGCAGTTACTCTTCCCCAGGGGCCAATGAGCAGTTCTTC. The V and J genes are TRBV6-5 and TRBJ2-1, with D maybe TRBD1 (6 bases). Trimming shortened V by 0 bases and J by 6 bases, and 12 bases separated the two germline ends. The germline CDR1 and CDR2 sequences are MNHEY and SVGAGI. CDR3 length: 15 amino acids.

The rearrangement uses TRBV7-2 and TRBJ1-6; 8 nucleotides agree with TRBD1. V lost 1 base and J lost 4; bases outside the gene matches: 3. The CDR3 is made up of 16 amino acids. Germline V gene sequence: CDR1 SGHTA, CDR2 FQGNSA. The CDR3 spells CASSLVGTGYNSPLHF. For the CDR3, the DNA is TGTGCCAGCAGCTTAGTGGGGACAGGTTATAATTCACCCCTCCACTTT.

The chain employs TRBV6-5 and TRBJ1-6; D remains unclear. This CDR3 comprises 12 residues. Germline loops: CDR1 MNHEY, CDR2 SVGAGI. Trimming took off 8 bases at V and 9 bases at J, with 11 bases between the two ends. This chain's CDR3 is CASHPPGSPLHF. DNA of the CDR3: TGTGCCAGCCACCCACCGGGTTCACCCCTCCACTTT.

This rearrangement joins TRBV19 to TRBJ1-2; TRBD1 agrees at 7 bases. The trim removed 7 bases at V and 2 bases at J, leaving 7 bases unmatched. The CDR3 contains 14 residues. The germline V gene has CDR1 LNHDA and CDR2 SQIVND (reference sequence). The CDR3 is CASTRDSGNYGYTF. The CDR3, as DNA: TGTGCCAGTACAAGGGACAGTGGCAACTATGGCTACACCTTC.

V usage is TRBV19 and J usage is TRBJ1-3, with D unresolved. This CDR3 comprises 15 residues. The germline gives CDR1 LNHDA, CDR2 SQIVND (reference sequence). V lost 3 bases and J 1 base, leaving 10 bases between the germline ends. CDR3 DNA sequence: TGTGCCAGTAGTATTATGGGCAAGTCTGGAAACACCATATATTTT. This sequence encodes CASSIMGKSGNTIYF.

The count of this clone is one. V and J are TRBV25-1 and TRBJ1-2; unclear D gene. Per the germline V gene, CDR1 is MGHDK and CDR2 is SYGVNS. Trimming pared 1 base from V and 4 bases from J, leaving 10 bases between. The CDR3 sequence is 14 residues long. CDR3 sequence: CASSESRIPYGYTF. The CDR3, as DNA: TGTGCCAGCAGTGAATCTCGTATTCCCTATGGCTACACCTTC.

The chain joins TRBV7-9 to TRBJ2-5, with D unclear. The germline gives CDR1 SEHNR, CDR2 FQNEAQ (reference sequence). Trimming removed 0 bases from V and 0 bases from J, with 2 bases in between. The CDR3 contains 13 residues. CDR3 amino acids: CASSLADQETQYF. The CDR3 nucleotides read TGTGCCAGCAGCTTAGCAGACCAAGAGACCCAGTACTTC.

V gene TRBV30 combines with J gene TRBJ2-3; 10 positions agree with TRBD2. This CDR3 is 13 amino acids long. Germline assignment: CDR1 GTSNPN and CDR2 SVGIG (reference sequence). With V trimmed by 4 bases and J by 10 bases, 8 bases remained unmatched. This CDR3 is CAWIAGGAGSQYF. The CDR3 DNA reads as TGTGCCTGGATAGCGGGAGGCGCAGGGTCGCAGTATTTT.

The rearrangement links TRBV7-2 to TRBJ1-1; D is perhaps TRBD1 (5 bases). Germline V CDR1 and CDR2: SGHTA, FQGNSA. The CDR3 is made up of 14 amino acids. V dropped 1 base and J dropped 4 bases, with 10 bases sitting between them. CDR3 DNA sequence: TGTGCCAGCAGCTTAGTGATGGGGGGCACTGAAGCTTTCTTT. Translating gives CASSLVMGGTEAFF. The variable domain in full, with the rest retrieved from reference TRBV7-2 and TRBJ1-1, is GAGVSQSPSNKVTEKGKDVELRCDPISGHTALYWYRQSLGQGLEFLIYFQGNSAPDKSGLPSDRFSAERTGGSVSTLTIQRTQQEDSAVYLCASSLVMGGTEAFFGQGTRLTVV.

A word on this clone: Distinct nucleotide sequences in the sample also encode this CDR3. The V call is TRBV30, the J call TRBJ1-6; D remains unclear. V lost 2 bases and J 3 bases, leaving 5 bases between the germline ends. The length of the CDR3 is 13 residues. Germline CDR1 GTSNPN, CDR2 SVGIG (reference sequence). The CDR3 DNA sequence: TGTGCCTGGAGTCCGGGCTATAATTCACCCCTCCACTTT. Residues: CAWSPGYNSPLHF.

The CDR3 DNA sequence: TGCAGCGTTGGAGTCTTAGAGGGCGGGGAGCTGTTTTTT. It specifies CSVGVLEGGELFF. This chain links TRBV29-1 with TRBJ2-2, with D possibly matching TRBD2 (5 bases). The V and J ends lost 4 bases and 7 bases respectively, with 13 bases between them. CDR1 and CDR2 (germline): SQVTM, ANQGSEA. The CDR3 consists of 13 residues.

This clone was found once. The chain joins TRBV11-2 to TRBJ2-3; TRBD2 is a possible D gene (5 bases). Trimming stripped 1 base from V and 2 bases from J, with 16 bases between. The CDR3 length is 17 residues. Germline values: CDR1 SGHAT, CDR2 FQNNGV. This CDR3 reads CASSLAPLGRNTDTQYF. The CDR3 DNA follows: TGTGCCAGCAGCTTAGCCCCATTGGGGAGAAACACAGATACGCAGTATTTT.

This chain uses TRBV11-2 with TRBJ2-1; 10 bases agree with TRBD2. The CDR3 extends over 16 amino acids. In germline, CDR1 is SGHAT, CDR2 FQNNGV. The V and J ends lost 4 bases and 8 bases, in that order; junction bases with no gene match: 11. The CDR3 spells CASSSQREGSRDEQFF. Here the CDR3 DNA reads TGTGCCAGCAGCTCCCAGCGGGAGGGGTCGAGGGATGAGCAGTTCTTC. Complete variable domain (other parts from reference TRBV11-2 and TRBJ2-1): EAGVAQSPRYKIIEKRQSVAFWCNPISGHATLYWYQQILGQGPKLLIQFQNNGVVDDSQLPKDRFSAERLKGVDSTLKIQPAKLEDSAVYLCASSSQREGSRDEQFFGPGTRLTVL.